One T cell receptor (beta chain) is described in this entry. This specimen comes from a study of neoadjuvant anti-PD-1 for oral cavity cancer. Repertoires were generated with immunoSEQ multiplex PCR, while TCRdb's copy carries only in-frame clones and drops some. The table records approximately 83,000 clones, about 84% of them present only once. The receptor comes from a person aged 35-79 years with oral cavity squamous cell carcinoma. This specimen consisted of PBMCs, obtained before nivolumab (anti-PD-1) treatment.

As DNA, the CDR3 is TGTGCCAGCAGTGCGGCAGGGTTATCCTACGAGCAGTACTTC. It yields the protein CASSAAGLSYEQYF. This chain joins TRBV2 and TRBJ2-7; possibly TRBD1 for D (5 bases). The germline V gene encodes CDR1 SNHLY and CDR2 FYNNEI. This CDR3 contains 14 residues. Trimming cost V 4 bases and J 1 base, with 11 bases left between them.